This T cell receptor (beta chain) was profiled in a study of identical twins. The study, taken as a whole, reports: Insertions ran lower in abundant cord blood beta clonotypes, though not in memory repertoires. Conclusions were based on cross-sectional statistical analysis, without following the same donors. Out-of-frame alpha sequences that twins shared showed excess low generation probability.

This clonotype was counted between two and nine times. What it binds is unknown. The CDR3 contains 14 residues. Germline CDR1 reads SGDLS; CDR2 reads YYNGEE. V was pared by 0 bases and J by 9 bases, with 6 bases of the junction left unmatched. TCRdb reanalysed the 5' RACE reads using MiXCR and keeps one entry per CDR3 protein. The table records 350,000 to 400,000 distinct CDR3 sequences, approximately 8.7% of them present only once. Sequencing used naive T cells sorted from blood. This TCR derives from a woman aged 45-65 years in good health. The rearrangement joins TRBV9 to TRBJ2-1; 7 bases agree with TRBD1. For the CDR3, the DNA is TGTGCCAGCAGCGTAGTTGAGGGGGCAGGTGAGCAGTTCTTC. Residues: CASSVVEGAGEQFF.